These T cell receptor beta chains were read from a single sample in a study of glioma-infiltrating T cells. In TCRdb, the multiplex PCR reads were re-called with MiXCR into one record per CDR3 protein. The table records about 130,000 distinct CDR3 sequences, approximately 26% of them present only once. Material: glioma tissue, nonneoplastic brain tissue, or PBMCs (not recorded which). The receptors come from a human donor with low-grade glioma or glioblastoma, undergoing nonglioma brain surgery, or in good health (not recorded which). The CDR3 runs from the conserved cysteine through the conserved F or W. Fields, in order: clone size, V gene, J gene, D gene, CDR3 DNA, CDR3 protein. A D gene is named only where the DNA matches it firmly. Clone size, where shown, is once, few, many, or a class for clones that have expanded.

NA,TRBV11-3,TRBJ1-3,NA,TGTGCCAGCAGTCCGGATTTTGGCTCTGGAAACACCATATATTTT,CASSPDFGSGNTIYF
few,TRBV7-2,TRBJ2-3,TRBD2,TGTGCCAGCAGCTTAGCGTTTCCAGCGGGGGCATATACGCAGTATTTT,CASSLAFPAGAYTQYF
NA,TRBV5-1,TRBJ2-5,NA,TGCGCCAGCAGCTTGGGGGACGCATCGGGGCAAGAGACCCAGTACTTC,CASSLGDASGQETQYF
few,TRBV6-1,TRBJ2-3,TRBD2,TGTGCCAGCAGGCAGCCGACTAGCGGGGGGTCAGATACGCAGTATTTT,CASRQPTSGGSDTQYF
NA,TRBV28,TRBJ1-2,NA,TGTGCCAGCAGTGATGGGAAACTATATGGCTACACCTTC,CASSDGKLYGYTF
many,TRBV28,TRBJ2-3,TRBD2,TGTGCCAGCAGTTTTAGCGGGGGGACGACCACAGATACGCAGTATTTT,CASSFSGGTTTDTQYF
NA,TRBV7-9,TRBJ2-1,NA,TGTGCCAGCAGCTCGCCGGTGTGGCATGAGCAGTTCTTC,CASSSPVWHEQFF
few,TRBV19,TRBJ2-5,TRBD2,TGTGCCAGTAGTCCTAGCGGGGGGGCCTGGGAGACCCAGTACTTC,CASSPSGGAWETQYF
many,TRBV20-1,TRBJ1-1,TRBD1,TGCAGTGCTAGGGACCCTACAGGGGGGCCCACTGAAGCTTTCTTT,CSARDPTGGPTEAFF
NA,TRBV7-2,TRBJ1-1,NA,TGTGCCAGCAGTTCCTCGCGGGCGGCCGGCACTGAAGCTTTCTTT,CASSSSRAAGTEAFF
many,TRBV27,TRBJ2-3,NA,TGTGCCAGCAGGATTCCAGGGACAGATACGCAGTATTTT,CASRIPGTDTQYF
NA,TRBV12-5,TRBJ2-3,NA,TGTGCTAGTGGCTCAGACGACCGTGGGGCGCAGTATTTT,CASGSDDRGAQYF
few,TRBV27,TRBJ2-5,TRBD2,TGTGCCAGCAGCTATGCGGGACTAGCGGCCGCGGAGACCCAGTACTTC,CASSYAGLAAAETQYF
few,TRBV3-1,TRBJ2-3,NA,TGTGCCAGCAGCCAAGAGGCTAGAGGGGATACGCAGTATTTT,CASSQEARGDTQYF
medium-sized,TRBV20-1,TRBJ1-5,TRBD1,TGCAGTGCTACCTCTCAGGGGGATCAGCCCCAGCATTTT,CSATSQGDQPQHF
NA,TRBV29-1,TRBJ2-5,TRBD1,TGCAGCGGTGAGACAGGGGTTGAGACCCAGTACTTC,CSGETGVETQYF
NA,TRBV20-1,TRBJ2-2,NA,TGCAGTGCTAGAGACTGGGCCTCGAACACCGGGGAGCTGTTTTTT,CSARDWASNTGELFF
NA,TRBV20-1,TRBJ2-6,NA,TGCAGTGCCCCTACTAGAGCTGGGGCCAACGTCCTGACTTTC,CSAPTRAGANVLTF
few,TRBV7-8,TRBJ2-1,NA,TGTGCCAGCAGCTTAGTTAGGGGACCTCATCGGAATGAGCAGTTCTTC,CASSLVRGPHRNEQFF
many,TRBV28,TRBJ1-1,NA,TGTGCCAGCAGCGACAGGCTGAACACTGAAGCTTTCTTT,CASSDRLNTEAFF